This paragraph covers one T cell receptor (beta chain) sequence. What it recognizes is unknown. The CDR3 end lies 3 residues beyond the end of the read and is filled in from the germline J gene. The record originates from a study of T cells in women clearing cervical HPV infection. Study background: No precancer developed; the control's incident HPV16 infection cleared within 12 months. Case blood drawn at lesion detection; control blood after infection cleared. Study-level results: Cases and controls were distinguished at AUC around 0.8 by richness and V genes.

The CDR3 runs to 14 residues. The germline V gene has CDR1 SGHAT and CDR2 FQNNGV. The J segment lost 6 bases and the V segment lost 3 bases, leaving 2 bases of the junction unmatched. Profiling relied on immunoSEQ multiplex PCR, and the TCRdb table lists in-frame clones only, not all of them. This repertoire includes around 30,000 clones. Sequenced input: blood buffy coat. This receptor was obtained from a woman between 18 and 75 years old with a cervical HPV16 infection that either progressed to CIN3+ or cleared (not recorded which). V and J are TRBV11-2 and TRBJ1-6; 7 bases line up with TRBD1. The sequenced part of the CDR3 DNA is TGTGCCAGCAGCTTCAGGGGGATTAATTCACCC. Translation: CASSFRGINSP. The entire CDR3 reads CASSFRGINSPLHF.